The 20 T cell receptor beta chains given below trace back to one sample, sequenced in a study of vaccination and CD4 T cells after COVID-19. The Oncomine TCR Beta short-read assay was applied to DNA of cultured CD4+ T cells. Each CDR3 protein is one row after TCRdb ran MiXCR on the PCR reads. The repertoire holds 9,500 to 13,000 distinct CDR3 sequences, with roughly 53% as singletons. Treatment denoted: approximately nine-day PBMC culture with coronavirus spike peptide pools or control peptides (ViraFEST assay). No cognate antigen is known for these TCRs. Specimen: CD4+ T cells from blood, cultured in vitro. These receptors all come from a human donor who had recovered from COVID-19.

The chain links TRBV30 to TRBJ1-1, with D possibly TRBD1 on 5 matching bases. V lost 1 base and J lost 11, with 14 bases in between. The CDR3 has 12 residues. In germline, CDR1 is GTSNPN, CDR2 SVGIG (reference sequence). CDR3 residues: CAWSAWGMAAFF. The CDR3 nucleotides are TGTGCCTGGAGTGCCTGGGGGATGGCGGCTTTCTTT.

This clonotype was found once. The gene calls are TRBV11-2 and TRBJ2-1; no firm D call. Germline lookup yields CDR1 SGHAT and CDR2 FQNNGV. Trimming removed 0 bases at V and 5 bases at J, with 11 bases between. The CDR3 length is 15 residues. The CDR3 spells CASSLDPGQHNEQFF. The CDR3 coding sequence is TGTGCCAGCAGCTTAGATCCTGGGCAGCACAATGAGCAGTTCTTC. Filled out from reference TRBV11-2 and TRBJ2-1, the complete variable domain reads EAGVAQSPRYKIIEKRQSVAFWCNPISGHATLYWYQQILGQGPKLLIQFQNNGVVDDSQLPKDRFSAERLKGVDSTLKIQPAKLEDSAVYLCASSLDPGQHNEQFFGPGTRLTVL.

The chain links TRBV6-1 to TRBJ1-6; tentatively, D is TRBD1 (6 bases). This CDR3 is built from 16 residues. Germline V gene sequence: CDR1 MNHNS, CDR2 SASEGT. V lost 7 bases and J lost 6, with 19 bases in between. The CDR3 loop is CASNEARTAGNSPLHF. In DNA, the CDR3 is TGTGCCAGCAACGAAGCCAGGACAGCCGGTAATTCACCCCTCCACTTT.

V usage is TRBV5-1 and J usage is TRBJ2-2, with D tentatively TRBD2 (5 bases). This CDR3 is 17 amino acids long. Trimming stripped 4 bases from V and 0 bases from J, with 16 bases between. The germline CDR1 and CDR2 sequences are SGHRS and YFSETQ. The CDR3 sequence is CASSAGVGRTNTGELFF. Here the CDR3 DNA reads TGCGCCAGCAGCGCTGGTGTTGGGAGAACGAACACCGGGGAGCTGTTTTTT.

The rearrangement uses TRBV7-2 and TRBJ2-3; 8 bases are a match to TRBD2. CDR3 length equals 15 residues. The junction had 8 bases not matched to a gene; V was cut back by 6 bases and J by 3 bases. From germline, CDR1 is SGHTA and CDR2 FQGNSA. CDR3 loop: CASRPPGLETDTQYF. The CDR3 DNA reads TGTGCCAGCAGACCTCCGGGACTAGAAACAGATACGCAGTATTTT.

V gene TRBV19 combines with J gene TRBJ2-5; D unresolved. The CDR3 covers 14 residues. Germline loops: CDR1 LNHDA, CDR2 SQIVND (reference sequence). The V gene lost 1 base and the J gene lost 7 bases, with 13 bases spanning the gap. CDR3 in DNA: TGTGCCAGTAGTATAGGGGGTGGGGAAGGGACCCAGTACTTC. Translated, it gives CASSIGGGEGTQYF.

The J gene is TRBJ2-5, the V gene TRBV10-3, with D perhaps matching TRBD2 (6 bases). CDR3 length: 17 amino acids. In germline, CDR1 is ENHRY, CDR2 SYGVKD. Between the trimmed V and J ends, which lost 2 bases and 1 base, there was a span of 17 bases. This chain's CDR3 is CAISENEGQGGQETQYF. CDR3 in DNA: TGTGCCATCAGTGAGAATGAGGGGCAGGGAGGCCAAGAGACCCAGTACTTC.

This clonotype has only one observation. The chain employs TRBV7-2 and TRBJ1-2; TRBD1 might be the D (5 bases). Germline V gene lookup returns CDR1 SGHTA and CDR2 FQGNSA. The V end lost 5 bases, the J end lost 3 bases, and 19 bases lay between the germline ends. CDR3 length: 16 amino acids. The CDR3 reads CASSPLGEGEHYGYTF. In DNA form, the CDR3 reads TGTGCCAGCAGCCCCCTAGGGGAGGGAGAGCACTATGGCTACACCTTC.

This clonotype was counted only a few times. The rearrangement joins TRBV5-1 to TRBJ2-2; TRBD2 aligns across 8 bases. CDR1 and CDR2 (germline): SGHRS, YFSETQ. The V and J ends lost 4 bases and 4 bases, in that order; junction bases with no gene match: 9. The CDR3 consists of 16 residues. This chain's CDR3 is CASSPLGLVGTGELFF. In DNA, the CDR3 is TGCGCCAGCAGCCCCCTGGGACTAGTGGGCACCGGGGAGCTGTTTTTT.

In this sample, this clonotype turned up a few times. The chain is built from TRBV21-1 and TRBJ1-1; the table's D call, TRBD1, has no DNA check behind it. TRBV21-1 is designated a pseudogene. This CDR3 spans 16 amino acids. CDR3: CASSKGQGGKNTEAFF. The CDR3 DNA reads TGTGCCAGCAGCAAAGGACAGGGTGGGAAGAACACTGAAGCTTTCTTT.

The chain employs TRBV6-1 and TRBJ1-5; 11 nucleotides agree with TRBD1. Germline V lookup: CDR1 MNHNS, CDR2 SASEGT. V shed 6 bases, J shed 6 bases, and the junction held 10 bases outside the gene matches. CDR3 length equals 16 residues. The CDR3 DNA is TGTGCCAGCAGCTTACGGTCAGGACAGGGGGCTCAGCCCCAGCATTTT. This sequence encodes CASSLRSGQGAQPQHF.

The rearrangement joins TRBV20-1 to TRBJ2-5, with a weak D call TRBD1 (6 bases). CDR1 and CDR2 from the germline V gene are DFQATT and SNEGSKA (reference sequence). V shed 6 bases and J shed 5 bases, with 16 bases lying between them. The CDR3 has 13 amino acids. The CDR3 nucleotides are TGCAGTGCCAACTCACAGGGTATGGAGACCCAGTACTTC. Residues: CSANSQGMETQYF.

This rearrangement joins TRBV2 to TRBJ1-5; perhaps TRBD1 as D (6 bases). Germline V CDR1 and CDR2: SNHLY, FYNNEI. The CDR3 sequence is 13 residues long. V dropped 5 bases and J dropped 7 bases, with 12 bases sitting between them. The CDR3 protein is CASSQQGGQPQHF. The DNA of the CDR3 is TGTGCCAGCAGTCAACAGGGAGGCCAGCCCCAGCATTTT.

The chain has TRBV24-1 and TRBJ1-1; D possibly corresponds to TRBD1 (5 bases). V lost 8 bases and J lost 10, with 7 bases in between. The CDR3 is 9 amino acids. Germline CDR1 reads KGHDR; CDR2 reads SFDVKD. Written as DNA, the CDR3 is TGTGCCACCACCCAGGGAGCTTTCTTT. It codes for CATTQGAFF.

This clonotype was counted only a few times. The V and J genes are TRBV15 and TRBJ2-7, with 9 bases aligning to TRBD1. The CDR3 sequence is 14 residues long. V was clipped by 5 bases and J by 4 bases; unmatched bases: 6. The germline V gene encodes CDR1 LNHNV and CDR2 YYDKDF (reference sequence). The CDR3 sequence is CATSPDRGRYEQYF. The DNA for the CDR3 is TGTGCCACCAGCCCGGACAGGGGAAGGTACGAGCAGTACTTC. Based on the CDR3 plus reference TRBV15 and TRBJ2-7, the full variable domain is DAMVIQNPRYQVTQFGKPVTLSCSQTLNHNVMYWYQQKSSQAPKLLFHYYDKDFNNEADTPDNFQSRRPNTSFCFLDIRSPGLGDTAMYLCATSPDRGRYEQYFGPGTRLTVT.

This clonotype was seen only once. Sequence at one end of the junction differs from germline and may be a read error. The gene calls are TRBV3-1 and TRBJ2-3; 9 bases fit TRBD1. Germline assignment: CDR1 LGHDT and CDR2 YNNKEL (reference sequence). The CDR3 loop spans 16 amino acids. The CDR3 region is CASSQTGTGTQDTQYF. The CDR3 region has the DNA TGTGCCAGTAGCCAAACCGGGACAGGGACGCAAGATACGCAGTATTTT.

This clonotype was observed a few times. CDR3 region: CASSLTGNNQPQHF. CDR3 nucleotide sequence: TGTGCCAGCAGTCTCACAGGGAACAATCAGCCCCAGCATTTT. V is TRBV7-2 and J is TRBJ1-5; the D gene is possibly TRBD1 (6 bases). In germline, CDR1 is SGHTA, CDR2 FQGNSA. This CDR3 comprises 14 residues. Trimming took 6 bases from V and 3 from J, leaving 12 bases between them.

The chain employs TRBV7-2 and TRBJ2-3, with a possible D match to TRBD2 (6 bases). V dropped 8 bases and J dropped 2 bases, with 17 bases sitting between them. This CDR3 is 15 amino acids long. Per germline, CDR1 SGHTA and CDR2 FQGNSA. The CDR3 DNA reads TGTGCCAGCGTTCAGAGGCGGGGACTCACAGATACGCAGTATTTT. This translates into CASVQRRGLTDTQYF. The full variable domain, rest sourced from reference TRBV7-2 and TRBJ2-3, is GAGVSQSPSNKVTEKGKDVELRCDPISGHTALYWYRQSLGQGLEFLIYFQGNSAPDKSGLPSDRFSAERTGGSVSTLTIQRTQQEDSAVYLCASVQRRGLTDTQYFGPGTRLTVL.

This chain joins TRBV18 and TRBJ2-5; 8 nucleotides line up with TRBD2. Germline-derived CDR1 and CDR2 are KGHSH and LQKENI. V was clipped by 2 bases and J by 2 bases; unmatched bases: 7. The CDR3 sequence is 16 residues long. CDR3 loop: CASSPDVAGGQETQYF. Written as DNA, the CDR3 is TGTGCCAGCTCACCAGACGTGGCGGGGGGACAAGAGACCCAGTACTTC.

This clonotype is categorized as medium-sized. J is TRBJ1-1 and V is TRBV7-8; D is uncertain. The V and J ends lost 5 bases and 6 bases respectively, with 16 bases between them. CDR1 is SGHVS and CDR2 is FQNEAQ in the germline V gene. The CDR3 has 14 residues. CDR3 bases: TGTGCCAGCAGCATTCCAACAGAATTGGCTGAAGCTTTCTTT. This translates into CASSIPTELAEAFF.